This T cell receptor beta chain emerged from a study of blood T cells in healthy people across ages. Study-level points and caveats: The percentage of naive T cells correlated strongly with TCR beta diversity. Diversity of TCR beta per million T cells declined in a roughly linear way with age.

This clonotype was observed a handful of times. Its antigen remains unknown. Extractions gave at least 5 micrograms of total RNA per sample. It was with a sample-barcoded 5' primer and a J-beta primer mix that a second PCR of about 6 to 12 cycles was run. TCRdb recomputed calls from the 5' RACE reads with MiXCR, one row per CDR3 protein. The data show around 710,000 distinct CDR3 sequences, with approximately 39% seen just once and 20% to 25% held by the top ten. Per the germline V gene, CDR1 is MNHEY and CDR2 is SMNVEV (reference sequence). Deletions cut 10 bases from V and 1 base from J, with 13 bases between. The CDR3 length is 13 residues.

This chain links TRBV27 with TRBJ1-2, with TRBD1 as a possible D gene (5 bases). The sample taken for sequencing was blood. The clonotype comes from a woman aged 55-70 years in good health. The CDR3 nucleotides are TGTGCCACCCGGACAACCAATAACTATGGCTACACCTTC. Its translation: CATRTTNNYGYTF.